The 27 T cell receptor beta chains given below trace back to one sample, sequenced in a study of spatial heterogeneity in lung cancer (dated by TCRdb to about 2019). The library was produced with 5' RACE. The listed sequencing device is NextSeq 500. TCRdb cleaned the public reads at Q25 with fastp, built clones with MiXCR and kept in-frame beta chains. Records with the same CDR3 protein are collapsed into one entry carrying the most frequent genes and DNA. The sample table lists 40,000 to 45,000 distinct CDR3 sequences, 6.8% of them with a count of one. Around 43% of the sample belongs to the ten largest clones. The time point tag for this specimen amounts to: sample taken at primary tumor resection. The sample in question was PBMCs, obtained at surgery. These receptors all stem from a female donor with early-stage non-small cell lung cancer.

This clonotype was picked up many times. The rearrangement links TRBV29-1 to TRBJ2-7, with D perhaps TRBD1 (6 bases). CDR3 length equals 13 residues. V lost 7 bases and J lost 0, with 13 bases in between. CDR1 and CDR2 from the germline V gene are SQVTM and ANQGSEA. CDR3 nucleotide sequence: TGCAGCGGGACAACAGGGCTCTCCTACGAGCAGTACTTC. Protein sequence: CSGTTGLSYEQYF.

This clonotype was detected ten times or more. V usage is TRBV5-1 and J usage is TRBJ2-1; TRBD2 agrees at 7 bases. Germline V gives CDR1 SGHRS, CDR2 YFSETQ. The V segment lost 0 bases and the J segment 9 bases; nucleotides outside the gene matches: 3. The CDR3 has 13 amino acids. The CDR3 protein is CASSLVPSGEQFF. CDR3 coding DNA: TGCGCCAGCAGCTTGGTCCCTAGCGGTGAGCAGTTCTTC.

This clonotype occurred many times. The genes are TRBV4-1 and TRBJ2-3, with D tentatively TRBD1 (6 bases). The CDR3 spans 16 residues. With 4 bases removed from V and 2 bases from J, the gap between germline ends came to 16 bases. CDR1 is MGHRA, CDR2 YSYEKL, per germline. CDR3 DNA: TGCGCCAGCAGCCCTCGATCCGGACAGAACACAGATACGCAGTATTTT. Translated, it gives CASSPRSGQNTDTQYF.

The genes are TRBV2 and TRBJ1-1; D ambiguous. Germline V gene data show CDR1 as SNHLY and CDR2 as FYNNEI. Deletions cut 7 bases from V and 0 bases from J, with 9 bases between. There are 13 residues in the CDR3. The CDR3 spells CASTSDLNTEAFF. CDR3 coding DNA: TGTGCCAGCACCTCGGACCTGAACACTGAAGCTTTCTTT.

This clonotype was seen ten or more times. The chain employs TRBV11-2 and TRBJ2-7, with D tentatively TRBD2 (6 bases). V lost 0 bases to trimming and J lost 2 bases, with 11 bases between them. The CDR3 is 15 amino acids. The germline gives CDR1 SGHAT, CDR2 FQNNGV. The chain's CDR3 is CASSLDLGGTYEQYF. CDR3 in DNA: TGTGCCAGCAGCTTAGATCTAGGAGGGACCTACGAGCAGTACTTC.

Ten or more counts support this clonotype. The J gene is TRBJ2-3, the V gene TRBV29-1; 9 bases line up with TRBD2. The trim removed 8 bases at V and 0 bases at J, leaving 9 bases unmatched. From germline, CDR1 is SQVTM and CDR2 ANQGSEA. This CDR3 is built from 15 residues. CDR3 protein: CSLIGLAGSTDTQYF. The DNA of the CDR3 is TGCAGCTTGATAGGCCTAGCGGGGAGCACAGATACGCAGTATTTT.

This clonotype has ten or more counts. The genes are TRBV5-1 and TRBJ1-6; tentatively, D is TRBD1 (6 bases). The CDR3 runs to 16 residues. V was shortened by 4 bases and J by 3 bases, with 14 bases between the two germline ends. Germline V lookup: CDR1 SGHRS, CDR2 YFSETQ. Written as DNA, the CDR3 is TGCGCCAGCAGCCAAATGGGGACACTCTATAATTCACCCCTCCACTTT. Amino acids: CASSQMGTLYNSPLHF.

This clonotype turned up a few times. CDR3 sequence: CATRTSGGFGELFF. CDR3 nucleotide sequence: TGTGCCACCAGGACTAGCGGGGGATTCGGGGAGCTGTTTTTT. V is TRBV24-1 and J is TRBJ2-2; 12 bases are a match to TRBD2. The trim removed 7 bases at V and 7 bases at J, leaving 3 bases unmatched. There are 14 residues in the CDR3. Germline V CDR1 and CDR2: KGHDR, SFDVKD.

This clonotype was counted many times. This sequence joins TRBV20-1 and TRBJ1-2; 7 bases are a match to TRBD1. Germline V lookup: CDR1 DFQATT, CDR2 SNEGSKA (reference sequence). Losses at the gene ends were 6 bases for V and 4 bases for J; bases not matched to a gene: 11. The CDR3 loop spans 14 amino acids. CDR3 sequence: CSAQKTGNPYGYTF. The DNA for the CDR3 is TGCAGTGCCCAAAAGACAGGGAACCCCTATGGCTACACCTTC.

This clonotype was observed many times. The chain employs TRBV5-1 and TRBJ2-3, with D perhaps TRBD1 (5 bases). The V end was cut by 1 base, the J end by 0 bases, with 12 bases between. The CDR3 contains 16 residues. Germline loops: CDR1 SGHRS, CDR2 YFSETQ. This CDR3 is CASSLWTTDSTDTQYF. In DNA, the CDR3 is TGCGCCAGCAGCTTGTGGACAACGGATAGCACAGATACGCAGTATTTT.

This clonotype was seen repeatedly, ten times or more. The chain carries TRBV7-9 and TRBJ2-5; TRBD2 is a possible D gene (6 bases). V was trimmed by 3 bases and J by 4 bases, leaving 9 bases between them. CDR3 length: 13 amino acids. Germline CDR1 reads SEHNR; CDR2 reads FQNEAQ (reference sequence). The CDR3, as DNA: TGTGCCAGCAGCTTCCCGACTAGAGAGACCCAGTACTTC. Translating gives CASSFPTRETQYF.

The sample holds many counts of this clonotype. CDR3 loop: CASSLQQVGSPLHF. The DNA for the CDR3 is TGTGCCAGCAGTTTACAACAAGTGGGTTCACCCCTCCACTTT. The chain couples TRBV28 to TRBJ1-6, with unresolved D. Germline CDR1 MDHEN, CDR2 SYDVKM. The ends were cut back, 2 bases at V and 9 bases at J, with 11 bases in the middle. This CDR3 is built from 14 residues.

Notes on this clonotype: This clone may be a read error of a much larger clone one base away. The chain carries TRBV7-3 and TRBJ1-6, with 9 bases matching TRBD1. Trimming cost V 8 bases and J 9 bases; bases outside gene matches: 8. This CDR3 comprises 14 residues. The V gene's germline CDR1 is SGHTA and CDR2 FQGTGA. The CDR3 coding sequence is TGTGCCAGCTGTTGGGGACAGGGAACTTCACCCCTCCACTTT. Its translation: CASCWGQGTSPLHF.

This rearrangement joins TRBV2 to TRBJ1-2; D gene uncertain. Germline loops: CDR1 SNHLY, CDR2 FYNNEI. Trimming shortened V by 3 bases and J by 8 bases, and 16 bases separated the two germline ends. The CDR3 is 14 amino acids. CDR3 loop: CASSETDLGSGYTF. The DNA for the CDR3 is TGTGCCAGCAGTGAGACTGATCTCGGCTCCGGCTACACCTTC.

This clonotype was counted a few times. This chain connects TRBV5-1 to TRBJ2-7; 8 bases align to TRBD1. In germline, CDR1 is SGHRS, CDR2 YFSETQ. The CDR3 is 14 amino acids. Trimming removed 5 bases from V and 5 bases from J; junction bases left unmatched: 9. The CDR3 nucleotides read TGCGCCAGCAGTTGGGGGACAGGAGGGAACGAGCAGTACTTC. Its protein is CASSWGTGGNEQYF.

This rearrangement joins TRBV20-1 to TRBJ1-2; no definite D call. Looked up from germline, CDR1 is DFQATT and CDR2 is SNEGSKA (reference sequence). V dropped 2 bases and J dropped 4 bases, with 20 bases sitting between them. This CDR3 region has 16 residues. CDR3 bases: TGCAGTGCTAGACCCTCTGGGCCCACAACGCGCTATGGCTACACCTTC. Encoded protein: CSARPSGPTTRYGYTF.

The chain employs TRBV15 and TRBJ2-3; TRBD2 matches 9 bases. Looked up from germline, CDR1 is LNHNV and CDR2 is YYDKDF (reference sequence). V shed 1 base and J 5 bases; nucleotides not matched to a gene: 7. The length of the CDR3 is 16 residues. The CDR3 is CATSRVSGRREDTQYF. In nucleotides, the CDR3 is TGTGCCACCAGCAGAGTTAGCGGGAGACGTGAAGATACGCAGTATTTT.

This clonotype turned up a few times. This chain joins TRBV9 and TRBJ1-2; no clear D gene. The germline V gene has CDR1 SGDLS and CDR2 YYNGEE. V lost 0 bases and J 7 bases, leaving 7 bases between the germline ends. This CDR3 is built from 12 residues. The CDR3 is CASSVGSVGYTF. The CDR3, as DNA: TGTGCCAGCAGCGTAGGATCGGTTGGCTACACCTTC.

This clonotype occurred many times. The rearrangement uses TRBV6-1 and TRBJ1-5; D unresolved. V lost 4 bases and J 7 bases, leaving 11 bases between the germline ends. The CDR3 consists of 13 residues. Germline CDR1 reads MNHNS; CDR2 reads SASEGT. Here the CDR3 reads CASSVHRDQPQHF. The CDR3, as DNA: TGTGCCAGCAGTGTCCACAGAGACCAGCCCCAGCATTTT.

This clonotype has ten or more counts. V is TRBV24-1 and J is TRBJ2-1, with 10 bases lining up with TRBD2. After removal of 4 bases from V and 7 bases from J, the junction contained 18 bases not matched to a gene. The CDR3 contains 19 residues. CDR1 is KGHDR, CDR2 SFDVKD, per germline. The CDR3 region has the DNA TGTGCCACCAGTGACCCTCGACCTAGCGGGGGATCCAGAGGGAATGAGCAGTTCTTC. It specifies CATSDPRPSGGSRGNEQFF.

A remark on this clonotype: A junction boundary mismatches the germline segment, possibly from a read error. The rearrangement links TRBV7-2 to TRBJ1-1; TRBD1 is a possible D gene (6 bases). CDR1 is SGHTA, CDR2 FQGNSA, per germline. The CDR3 spans 13 residues. CDR3: CASSLGQGRKASF. For the CDR3, the DNA is TGTGCCAGCAGCTTAGGGCAGGGGCGAAAAGCTTCCTTT.

This clonotype has ten or more counts. The chain couples TRBV2 to TRBJ1-6; D unclear. The CDR3 contains 12 residues. V lost 10 bases and J 5 bases, leaving 9 bases between the germline ends. CDR1 is SNHLY, CDR2 FYNNEI, per germline. The CDR3 bases are TGTGCCACCACCGGGGATAATTCACCCCTCCACTTT. Translated, it gives CATTGDNSPLHF.

This clonotype has at least ten counts. The rearrangement joins TRBV12-3 or TRBV12-4 to TRBJ1-5, with unresolved D. With 5 bases removed from V and 3 bases from J, the gap between germline ends came to 5 bases. The CDR3 contains 12 residues. CDR3 sequence reads: CASSRFNQPQHF. As DNA, the CDR3 is TGTGCCAGCAGTCGGTTCAATCAGCCCCAGCATTTT.

The sample holds a few counts of this clonotype. The rearrangement links TRBV5-1 to TRBJ2-7, with D tentatively TRBD2 (6 bases). The germline V gene has CDR1 SGHRS and CDR2 YFSETQ. This CDR3 spans 15 amino acids. The germline V and J ends were trimmed by 4 bases and 0 bases, with 14 bases remaining between them. The CDR3 DNA is TGCGCCAGCAGCAACGGACGGGGGAGCTCCTACGAGCAGTACTTC. It specifies CASSNGRGSSYEQYF.

The J gene is TRBJ2-2, the V gene TRBV2, with TRBD1 matching 7 bases. Germline CDR1 and CDR2: SNHLY and FYNNEI. There are 16 residues in the CDR3. V dropped 6 bases and J dropped 0; count of bases not matched to a gene: 7. This CDR3 reads CASSGTGTANTGELFF. In DNA, the CDR3 is TGTGCCAGCAGCGGAACCGGGACAGCGAACACCGGGGAGCTGTTTTTT. Full variable domain (missing parts from reference TRBV2 and TRBJ2-2): EPEVTQTPSHQVTQMGQEVILRCVPISNHLYFYWYRQILGQKVEFLVSFYNNEISEKSEIFDDQFSVERPDGSNFTLKIRSTKLEDSAMYFCASSGTGTANTGELFFGEGSRLTVL.

This clonotype came up a few times. The chain carries TRBV6-5 and TRBJ2-7; 14 nucleotides match TRBD2. Germline-derived CDR1 and CDR2 are MNHEY and SVGAGI. V gave up 5 bases and J gave up 7 bases; unmatched junction bases: 10. The CDR3 has 16 amino acids. DNA for the CDR3: TGTGCCAGCAGTCCTAGGACTAGCGGGGGGCCTCGTGAGCAGTACTTC. Encoded protein: CASSPRTSGGPREQYF.

Ten or more counts support this clonotype. V is TRBV28 and J is TRBJ1-2, with D possibly matching TRBD1 (5 bases). V was clipped by 9 bases and J by 5 bases, with 13 bases between them. Germline assignment: CDR1 MDHEN and CDR2 SYDVKM. This CDR3 is built from 12 residues. The CDR3 spells CASHDSPYGYTF. CDR3 DNA sequence: TGTGCCAGTCACGACAGCCCTTATGGCTACACCTTC.